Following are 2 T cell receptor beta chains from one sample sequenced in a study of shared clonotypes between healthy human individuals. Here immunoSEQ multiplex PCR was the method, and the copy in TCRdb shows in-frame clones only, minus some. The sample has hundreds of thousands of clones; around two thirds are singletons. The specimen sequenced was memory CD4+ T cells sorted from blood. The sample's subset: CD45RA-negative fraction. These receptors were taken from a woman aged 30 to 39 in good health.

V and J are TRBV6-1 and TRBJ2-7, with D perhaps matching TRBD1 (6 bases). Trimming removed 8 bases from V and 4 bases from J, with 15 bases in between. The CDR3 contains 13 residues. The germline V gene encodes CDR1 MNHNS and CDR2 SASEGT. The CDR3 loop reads CASFGYRVYEQYF. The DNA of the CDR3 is TGTGCCAGCTTCGGGTACAGGGTGTACGAGCAGTACTTC.

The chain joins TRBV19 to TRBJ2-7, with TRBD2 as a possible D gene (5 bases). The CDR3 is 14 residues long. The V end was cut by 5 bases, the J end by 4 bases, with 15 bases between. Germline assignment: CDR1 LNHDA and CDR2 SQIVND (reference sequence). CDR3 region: CASSSYAGEYEQYF. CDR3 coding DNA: TGTGCCAGTAGTTCTTACGCCGGGGAATACGAGCAGTACTTC.